What follows are 14 T cell receptor beta chains derived from one specimen sequenced in a study of blood T cell repertoires in COVID-19. Profiling relied on immunoSEQ multiplex PCR, and the TCRdb table lists in-frame clones only, not all of them. The sample shows hundreds of thousands of clones, about 93% of them seen only once. Sample: peripheral blood. These receptors all stem from a man aged 60-69 years with COVID-19, enrolled during active disease.

V and J are TRBV19 and TRBJ2-3, with TRBD1 identical over 9 bases. The V and J ends lost 5 bases and 3 bases, in that order; junction bases with no gene match: 9. This CDR3 is built from 16 residues. Germline V CDR1 and CDR2: LNHDA, SQIVND (reference sequence). The chain's CDR3 is CASSLSRDRVTDTQYF. In nucleotides, the CDR3 is TGTGCCAGTAGTCTTTCCCGGGACAGGGTGACAGATACGCAGTATTTT. Filled out from reference TRBV19 and TRBJ2-3, the complete variable domain reads DGGITQSPKYLFRKEGQNVTLSCEQNLNHDAMYWYRQDPGQGLRLIYYSQIVNDFQKGDIAEGYSVSREKKESFPLTVTSAQKNPTAFYLCASSLSRDRVTDTQYFGPGTRLTVL.

The rearrangement uses TRBV19 and TRBJ2-3; D is unclear. Germline V gene sequence: CDR1 LNHDA, CDR2 SQIVND (reference sequence). The germline V and J ends were trimmed by 8 bases and 0 bases, with 18 bases remaining between them. The CDR3 totals 16 residues. CDR3 DNA sequence: TGTGCCAGTCATATCAAATTTGGCGGTAGCACAGATACGCAGTATTTT. Its protein is CASHIKFGGSTDTQYF.

This clone was recorded only once. The J gene is TRBJ1-3, the V gene TRBV21-1. TRBV21-1 is a listed pseudogene. This CDR3 has 17 amino acids. CDR3 DNA: TGTGCCAGCAACAACCCTAGGGGGGGACTCTCTGGAAACACCATATATTTT. Protein sequence: CASNNPRGGLSGNTIYF.

Only one count was recorded for this clone. The chain has TRBV5-6 and TRBJ2-7; 8 positions agree with TRBD1. V was clipped by 3 bases and J by 4 bases; unmatched bases: 9. The CDR3 contains 15 residues. Germline V CDR1 and CDR2: SGHDT, YYEEEE. DNA for the CDR3: TGTGCCAGCAGCTCCCCGGACAGGGTTTATTACGAGCAGTACTTC. This gives the protein CASSSPDRVYYEQYF.

About this clone: Distinct nucleotide sequences in the sample also encode this CDR3. V usage is TRBV3-1 (or the pseudogene TRBV3-2) and J usage is TRBJ2-7; D not certain. This CDR3 is built from 12 residues. Germline V gives CDR1 LGHDT, CDR2 YNNKEL (reference sequence). Trimming removed 4 bases from V and 4 bases from J, with 8 bases in between. The CDR3 here is CASSPNSYEQYF. DNA for the CDR3: TGTGCCAGCAGCCCTAACAGTTACGAGCAGTACTTC.

J is TRBJ2-7 and V is TRBV19, with 8 bases aligning to TRBD1. Per germline, CDR1 LNHDA and CDR2 SQIVND (reference sequence). The trim removed 1 base at V and 3 bases at J, leaving 5 bases unmatched. The CDR3 covers 15 residues. The CDR3 spells CASSIAGTGIYEQYF. For the CDR3, the DNA is TGTGCCAGTAGTATAGCCGGGACAGGAATCTACGAGCAGTACTTC. Full variable domain (rest looked up from reference TRBV19 and TRBJ2-7): DGGITQSPKYLFRKEGQNVTLSCEQNLNHDAMYWYRQDPGQGLRLIYYSQIVNDFQKGDIAEGYSVSREKKESFPLTVTSAQKNPTAFYLCASSIAGTGIYEQYFGPGTRLTVT.

This clone was detected only once. V is TRBV19 and J is TRBJ1-1; D remains ambiguous. V was shortened by 3 bases and J by 1 base, with 9 bases between the two germline ends. The CDR3 is 14 residues long. Looked up from germline, CDR1 is LNHDA and CDR2 is SQIVND (reference sequence). The CDR3 DNA reads as TGTGCCAGTAGTATTTGGGCCGAGAACACTGAAGCTTTCTTT. Its protein product is CASSIWAENTEAFF.

The chain joins TRBV6-6 to TRBJ2-7; 10 nucleotides match TRBD1. Germline CDR1 is MNHNY and CDR2 is SVGAGI (reference sequence). The V segment lost 3 bases and the J segment 6 bases; nucleotides outside the gene matches: 5. There are 14 residues in the CDR3. The CDR3 coding sequence is TGTGCCAGCAGTTATAGGGACAGGGGTCCCGAGCAGTACTTC. Its protein is CASSYRDRGPEQYF.

The chain joins TRBV2 to TRBJ2-7; 7 bases map to TRBD2. The CDR3 extends over 15 amino acids. Germline values: CDR1 SNHLY, CDR2 FYNNEI. The junction had 6 bases not matched to a gene; V was cut back by 4 bases and J by 0 bases. The CDR3 reads CASSVSSGLSYEQYF. CDR3 coding DNA: TGTGCCAGCAGTGTTAGTAGCGGGCTCTCCTACGAGCAGTACTTC.

The chain joins TRBV5-5 to TRBJ1-5, with 8 bases lining up with TRBD1. The CDR3 is 15 residues long. The junction had 1 base not matched to a gene; V was cut back by 2 bases and J by 0 bases. The V gene's germline CDR1 is SGHKS and CDR2 YYEKEE (reference sequence). The CDR3 coding sequence is TGTGCCAGCAGCTTAACAGGGGGTAGCAATCAGCCCCAGCATTTT. Protein: CASSLTGGSNQPQHF.

This chain joins TRBV3-1 (or the pseudogene TRBV3-2) and TRBJ2-2; D is possibly TRBD1 (6 bases). The CDR3 consists of 16 residues. CDR1 and CDR2 from the germline V gene are LGHDT and YNNKEL (reference sequence). V was pared by 6 bases and J by 1 base, with 15 bases between. This chain's CDR3 is CASRHRAQMNTGELFF. The CDR3 nucleotides are TGTGCCAGCAGGCACAGGGCCCAAATGAACACCGGGGAGCTGTTTTTT.

V gene TRBV18 combines with J gene TRBJ2-7; TRBD1 matches at 8 bases. The CDR3 is 15 amino acids. The ends lost 3 bases at V and 5 bases at J; junction bases unmatched: 9. CDR1 and CDR2 (germline): KGHSH, LQKENI. The CDR3 bases are TGTGCCAGCTCACCGTTAGGACAGGGTGGCCACGAGCAGTACTTC. Its translation is CASSPLGQGGHEQYF.

The genes are TRBV4-2 and TRBJ2-1, with D possibly matching TRBD2 (5 bases). V shed 0 bases and J shed 2 bases, with 17 bases lying between them. The CDR3 covers 18 residues. Germline V lookup: CDR1 LGHNA, CDR2 YNFKEQ. Written as DNA, the CDR3 is TGTGCCAGCAGCCAAGATTGGAATCCGGGGTTCCCCTACAATGAGCAGTTCTTC. Residues: CASSQDWNPGFPYNEQFF.

V and J are TRBV12-3 or TRBV12-4 and TRBJ1-2; no firm D call. The V end lost 6 bases, the J end lost 8 bases, and 10 bases lay between the germline ends. CDR3 length equals 11 residues. The CDR3 protein is CASSTTWGYTF. For the CDR3, the DNA is TGTGCCAGCAGCACTACATGGGGCTACACCTTC.